This T cell receptor (beta chain) was sequenced for a study of blood T cell repertoires in COVID-19. Across the whole study: The samples span acute and convalescent COVID-19 from the United States, Italy and Spain.

V was shortened by 7 bases and J by 5 bases, with 14 bases between the two germline ends. This CDR3 region has 12 residues. From germline, CDR1 is SQVTM and CDR2 ANQGSEA. TCRdb keeps only in-frame clones here, not all; method: immunoSEQ multiplex PCR. The sample lists 130,000 to 150,000 clones; roughly 83% were seen once. The sequencing sample was made of peripheral blood. The V call is TRBV29-1, the J call TRBJ1-2; the D gene is possibly TRBD1 (5 bases). The clonotype comes from a woman in her 70s with COVID-19, enrolled during active disease. CDR3 sequence (DNA): TGCAGCGCTGGGGGGGAGCTTTATGGCTACACCTTC. Translated: CSAGGELYGYTF.